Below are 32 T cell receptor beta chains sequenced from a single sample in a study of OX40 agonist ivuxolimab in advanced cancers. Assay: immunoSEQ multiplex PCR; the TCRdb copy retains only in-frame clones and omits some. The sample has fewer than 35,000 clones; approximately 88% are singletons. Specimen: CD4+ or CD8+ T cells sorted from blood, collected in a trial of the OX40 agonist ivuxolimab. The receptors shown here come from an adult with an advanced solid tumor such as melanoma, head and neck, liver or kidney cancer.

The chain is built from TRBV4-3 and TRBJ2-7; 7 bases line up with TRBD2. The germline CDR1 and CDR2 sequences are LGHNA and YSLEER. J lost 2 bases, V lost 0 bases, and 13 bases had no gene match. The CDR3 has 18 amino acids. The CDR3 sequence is CASSQDPLGGELAYEQYF. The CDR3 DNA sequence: TGCGCCAGCAGCCAAGATCCGTTGGGGGGGGAGTTGGCCTACGAGCAGTACTTC.

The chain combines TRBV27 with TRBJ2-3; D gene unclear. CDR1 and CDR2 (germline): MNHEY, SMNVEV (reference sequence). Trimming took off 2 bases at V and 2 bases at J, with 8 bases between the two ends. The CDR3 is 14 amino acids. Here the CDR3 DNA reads TGTGCCAGCAGTTTACGTCAGATCACAGATACGCAGTATTTT. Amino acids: CASSLRQITDTQYF.

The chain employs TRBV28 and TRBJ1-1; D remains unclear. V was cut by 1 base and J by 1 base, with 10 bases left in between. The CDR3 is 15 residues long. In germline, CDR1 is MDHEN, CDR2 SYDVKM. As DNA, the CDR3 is TGTGCCAGCAGTTTATCCGGGTTAGGGAACACTGAAGCTTTCTTT. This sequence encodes CASSLSGLGNTEAFF.

The CDR3 region is CASSLGSGGMNTEAFF. Written as DNA, the CDR3 is TGCGCCAGCAGCTTGGGCTCAGGGGGCATGAACACTGAAGCTTTCTTT. The genes are TRBV5-1 and TRBJ1-1; 8 nucleotides match TRBD1. The CDR3 is 16 residues long. From germline, CDR1 is SGHRS and CDR2 YFSETQ. V trimming: 0 bases; J trimming: 0 bases; junction bases outside the gene matches: 4.

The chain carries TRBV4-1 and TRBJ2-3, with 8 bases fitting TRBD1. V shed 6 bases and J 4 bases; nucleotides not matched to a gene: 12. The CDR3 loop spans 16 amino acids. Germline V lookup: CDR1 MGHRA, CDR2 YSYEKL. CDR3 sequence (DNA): TGCGCCAGCAGGCCCGAGGCAGGGGGCGACGCAGATACGCAGTATTTT. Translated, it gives CASRPEAGGDADTQYF.

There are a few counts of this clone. In nucleotides, the CDR3 is TGCGCCAGCAGCCAAGTTAGCAATCAGCCCCAGCATTTT. It yields the protein CASSQVSNQPQHF. The genes are TRBV4-1 and TRBJ1-5, with no clear D. In germline, CDR1 is MGHRA, CDR2 YSYEKL. V dropped 1 base and J dropped 0 bases, with 1 base sitting between them. This CDR3 region has 13 residues.

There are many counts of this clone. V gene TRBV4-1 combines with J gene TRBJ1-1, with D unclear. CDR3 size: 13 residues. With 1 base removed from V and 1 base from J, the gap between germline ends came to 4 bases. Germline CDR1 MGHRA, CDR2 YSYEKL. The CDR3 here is CASSQGGNTEAFF. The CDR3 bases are TGCGCCAGCAGCCAAGGGGGGAACACTGAAGCTTTCTTT.

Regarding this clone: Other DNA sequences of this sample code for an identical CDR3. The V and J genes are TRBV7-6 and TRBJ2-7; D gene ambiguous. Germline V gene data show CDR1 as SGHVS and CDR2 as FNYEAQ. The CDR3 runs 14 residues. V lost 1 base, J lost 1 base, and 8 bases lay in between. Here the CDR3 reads CASSLGSGSYEQYF. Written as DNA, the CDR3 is TGTGCCAGCAGCTTAGGGAGTGGGTCCTACGAGCAGTACTTC.

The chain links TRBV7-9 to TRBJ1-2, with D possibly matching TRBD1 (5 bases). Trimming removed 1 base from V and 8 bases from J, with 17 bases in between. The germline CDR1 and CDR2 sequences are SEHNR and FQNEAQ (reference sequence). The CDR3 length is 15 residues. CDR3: CASSLGGTLTGGYTF. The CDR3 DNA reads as TGTGCCAGCAGCTTAGGAGGGACTCTGACGGGGGGCTACACCTTC.

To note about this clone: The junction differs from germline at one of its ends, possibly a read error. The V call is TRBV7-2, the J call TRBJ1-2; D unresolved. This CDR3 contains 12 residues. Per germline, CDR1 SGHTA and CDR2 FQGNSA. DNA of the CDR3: TGTGCCAGCAGATTAGTAGACTATGGCTACACCTTC. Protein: CASRLVDYGYTF.

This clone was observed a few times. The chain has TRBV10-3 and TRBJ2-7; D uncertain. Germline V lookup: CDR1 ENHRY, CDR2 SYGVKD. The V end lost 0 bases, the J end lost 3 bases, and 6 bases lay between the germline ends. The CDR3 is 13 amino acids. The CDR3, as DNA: TGTGCCATCAGTGAGTCGGTAGGCTACGAGCAGTACTTC. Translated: CAISESVGYEQYF.

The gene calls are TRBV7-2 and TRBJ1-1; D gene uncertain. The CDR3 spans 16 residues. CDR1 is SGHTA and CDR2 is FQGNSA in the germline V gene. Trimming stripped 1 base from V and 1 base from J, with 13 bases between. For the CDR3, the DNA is TGTGCCAGCAGCTTAGGGGTCTATGGAGGGAACACTGAAGCTTTCTTT. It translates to CASSLGVYGGNTEAFF.

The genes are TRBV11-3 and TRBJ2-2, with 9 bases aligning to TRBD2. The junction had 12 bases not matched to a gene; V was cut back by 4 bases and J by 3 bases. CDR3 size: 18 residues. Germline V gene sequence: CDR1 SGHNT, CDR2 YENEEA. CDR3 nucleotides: TGTGCCAGCAGCTCCCCCTCTGGCGGGGGGGCCGACACCGGGGAGCTGTTTTTT. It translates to CASSSPSGGGADTGELFF.

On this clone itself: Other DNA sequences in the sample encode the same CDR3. Written as DNA, the CDR3 is TGTGCCAGCAGCTTCGGGGCAGGGGGCTACGAGCAGTACTTC. As protein: CASSFGAGGYEQYF. The chain has TRBV7-2 and TRBJ2-7; 7 bases match TRBD1. This CDR3 has 14 residues. Unmatched junction bases numbered 5, after V lost 3 bases and J lost 3 bases. The germline gives CDR1 SGHTA, CDR2 FQGNSA.

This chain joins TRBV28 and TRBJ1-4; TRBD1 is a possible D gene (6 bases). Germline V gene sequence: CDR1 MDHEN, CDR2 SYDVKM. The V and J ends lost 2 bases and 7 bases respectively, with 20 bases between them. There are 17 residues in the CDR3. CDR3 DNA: TGTGCCAGCAGTTTAAAAGCCCCGTACAGGGTGACTGAAAAACTGTTTTTT. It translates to CASSLKAPYRVTEKLFF.

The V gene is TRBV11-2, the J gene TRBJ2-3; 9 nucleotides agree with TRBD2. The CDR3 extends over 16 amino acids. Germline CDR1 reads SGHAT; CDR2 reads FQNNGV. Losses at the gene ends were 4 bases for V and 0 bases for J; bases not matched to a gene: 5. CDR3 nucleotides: TGTGCCAGCAGCTCCTTAGCGGGGGTTAGCACAGATACGCAGTATTTT. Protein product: CASSSLAGVSTDTQYF.

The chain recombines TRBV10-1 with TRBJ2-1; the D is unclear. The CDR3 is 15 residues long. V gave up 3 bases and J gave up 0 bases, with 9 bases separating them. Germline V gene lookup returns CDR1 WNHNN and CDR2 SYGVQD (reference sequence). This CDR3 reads CASSDVGRSYNEQFF. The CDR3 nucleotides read TGCGCCAGCAGTGATGTGGGCCGCTCCTACAATGAGCAGTTCTTC.

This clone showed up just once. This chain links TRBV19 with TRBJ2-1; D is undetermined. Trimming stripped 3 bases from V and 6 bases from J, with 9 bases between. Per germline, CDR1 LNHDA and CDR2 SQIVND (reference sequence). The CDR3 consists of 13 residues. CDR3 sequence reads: CASSMISANEQFF. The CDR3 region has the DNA TGTGCCAGTAGTATGATATCCGCCAATGAGCAGTTCTTC.

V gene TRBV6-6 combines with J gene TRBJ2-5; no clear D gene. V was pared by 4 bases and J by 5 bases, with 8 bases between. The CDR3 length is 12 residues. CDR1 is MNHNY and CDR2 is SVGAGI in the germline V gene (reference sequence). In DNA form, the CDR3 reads TGTGCCAGCAGTTCCCGAACGGAGACCCAGTACTTC. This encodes CASSSRTETQYF.

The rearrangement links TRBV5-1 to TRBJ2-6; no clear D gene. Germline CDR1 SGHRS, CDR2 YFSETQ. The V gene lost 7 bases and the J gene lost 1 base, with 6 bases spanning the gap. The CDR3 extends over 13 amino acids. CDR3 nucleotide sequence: TGCGCCAGCGACGCTTCTGGGGCCAACGTCCTGACTTTC. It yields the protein CASDASGANVLTF.

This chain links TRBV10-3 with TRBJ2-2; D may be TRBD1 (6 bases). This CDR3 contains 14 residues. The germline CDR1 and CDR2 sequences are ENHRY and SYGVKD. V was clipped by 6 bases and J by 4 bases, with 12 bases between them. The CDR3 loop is CAISLGTFTGELFF. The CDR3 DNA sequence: TGTGCCATCAGCCTCGGGACATTCACCGGGGAGCTGTTTTTT.

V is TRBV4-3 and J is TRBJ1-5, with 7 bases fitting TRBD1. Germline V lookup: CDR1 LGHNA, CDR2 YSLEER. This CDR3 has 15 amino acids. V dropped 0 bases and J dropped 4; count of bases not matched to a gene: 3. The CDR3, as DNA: TGCGCCAGCAGCCAAGACGGGACAGCAAATCAGCCCCAGCATTTT. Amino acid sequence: CASSQDGTANQPQHF.

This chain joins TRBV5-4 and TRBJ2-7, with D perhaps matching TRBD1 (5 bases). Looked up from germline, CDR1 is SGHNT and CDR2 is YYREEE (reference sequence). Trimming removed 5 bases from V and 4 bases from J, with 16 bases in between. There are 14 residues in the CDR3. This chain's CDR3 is CASRELSREYEQYF. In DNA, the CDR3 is TGTGCCAGCAGGGAATTGTCCAGGGAATACGAGCAGTACTTC.

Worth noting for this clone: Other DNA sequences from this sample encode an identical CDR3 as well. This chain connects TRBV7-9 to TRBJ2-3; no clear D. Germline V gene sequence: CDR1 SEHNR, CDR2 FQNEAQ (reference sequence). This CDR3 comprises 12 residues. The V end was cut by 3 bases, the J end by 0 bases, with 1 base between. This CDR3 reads CASSLSTDTQYF. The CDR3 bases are TGTGCCAGCAGCTTGAGCACAGATACGCAGTATTTT.

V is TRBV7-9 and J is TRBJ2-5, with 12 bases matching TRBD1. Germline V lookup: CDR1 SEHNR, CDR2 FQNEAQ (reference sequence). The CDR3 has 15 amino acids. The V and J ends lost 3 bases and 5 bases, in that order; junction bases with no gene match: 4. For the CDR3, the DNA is TGTGCCAGCAGCTTGGGACAGGGGGCCGGGGAGACCCAGTACTTC. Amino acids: CASSLGQGAGETQYF.

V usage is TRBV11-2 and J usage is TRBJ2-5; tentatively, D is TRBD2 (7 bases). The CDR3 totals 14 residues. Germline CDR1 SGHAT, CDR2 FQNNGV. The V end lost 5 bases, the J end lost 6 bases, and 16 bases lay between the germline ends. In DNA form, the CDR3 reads TGTGCCAGCAGCCAGGAGGCGGGGGCGCAGACCCAGTACTTC. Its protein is CASSQEAGAQTQYF.

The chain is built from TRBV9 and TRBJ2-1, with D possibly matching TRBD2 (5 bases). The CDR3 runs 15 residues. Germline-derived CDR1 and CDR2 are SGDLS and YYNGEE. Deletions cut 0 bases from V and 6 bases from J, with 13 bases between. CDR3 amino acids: CASSVGVSVINEQFF. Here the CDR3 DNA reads TGTGCCAGCAGCGTAGGGGTTAGCGTGATCAATGAGCAGTTCTTC.

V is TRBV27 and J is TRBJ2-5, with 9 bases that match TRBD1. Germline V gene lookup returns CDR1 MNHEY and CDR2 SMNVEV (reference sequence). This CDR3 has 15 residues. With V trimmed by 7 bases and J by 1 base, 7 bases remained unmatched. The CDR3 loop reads CASKPGQGTQETQYF. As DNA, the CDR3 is TGTGCCAGCAAACCGGGACAGGGTACCCAAGAGACCCAGTACTTC.

The CDR3, as DNA: TGTGCCAGCAGTCCACTATACAGTCCTTACAATGAGCAGTTCTTC. Its protein product is CASSPLYSPYNEQFF. J is TRBJ2-1 and V is TRBV27; D is undetermined. The CDR3 runs 15 residues. The V gene's germline CDR1 is MNHEY and CDR2 SMNVEV (reference sequence). With 5 bases removed from V and 4 bases from J, the gap between germline ends came to 15 bases.

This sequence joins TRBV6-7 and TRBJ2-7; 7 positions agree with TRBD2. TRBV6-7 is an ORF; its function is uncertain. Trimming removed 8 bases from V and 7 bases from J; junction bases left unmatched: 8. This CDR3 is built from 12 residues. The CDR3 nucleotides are TGTGCCAGCGGGGGGGGTGATTGGGAGCAGTACTTC. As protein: CASGGGDWEQYF.

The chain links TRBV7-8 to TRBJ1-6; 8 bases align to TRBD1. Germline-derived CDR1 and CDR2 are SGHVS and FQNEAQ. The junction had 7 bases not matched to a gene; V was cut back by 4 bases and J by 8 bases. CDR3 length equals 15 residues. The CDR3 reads CASSSLDRGDSPLHF. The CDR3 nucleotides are TGTGCCAGCAGCTCCCTCGACAGGGGCGATTCACCCCTCCACTTT. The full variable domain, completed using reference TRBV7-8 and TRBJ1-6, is GAGVSQSPRYKVAKRGQDVALRCDPISGHVSLFWYQQALGQGPEFLTYFQNEAQLDKSGLPSDRFFAERPEGSVSTLKIQRTQQEDSAVYLCASSSLDRGDSPLHFGNGTRLTVT.

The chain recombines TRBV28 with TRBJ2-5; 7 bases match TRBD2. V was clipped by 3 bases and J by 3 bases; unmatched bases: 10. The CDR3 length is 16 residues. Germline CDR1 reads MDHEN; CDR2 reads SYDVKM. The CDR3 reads CASSFSLAEQKETQYF. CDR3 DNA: TGTGCCAGCAGTTTCTCTCTAGCGGAACAGAAAGAGACCCAGTACTTC.